A single sample gave rise to the 21 T cell receptor beta chains below, sequenced in a study of cytomegalovirus exposure and HLA in healthy donors. It was with 60 Vbeta and 13 Jbeta primers that the PCR ran. Clones were read by immunoSEQ multiplex PCR, and TCRdb kept only the in-frame ones, dropping some. The repertoire consists of about 300,000 clones, with more than 80% occurring once and the leading ten covering 3.5% to 4%. The sequenced material came from PBMCs. All receptors come from a middle-aged man in good health and CMV-seropositive.

The chain is built from TRBV7-9 and TRBJ2-2; D is perhaps TRBD1 (6 bases). The CDR3 contains 14 residues. Trimming left V 6 bases short and J 5 bases short, with 13 bases between. Germline CDR1 reads SEHNR; CDR2 reads FQNEAQ (reference sequence). CDR3 sequence reads: CASRRIQGTGELFF. CDR3 in DNA: TGTGCCAGCAGACGAATACAGGGAACCGGGGAGCTGTTTTTT.

This chain links TRBV27 with TRBJ2-7, with 13 bases identical to TRBD2. V was pared by 2 bases and J by 4 bases, with 14 bases of the junction left unmatched. CDR1 MNHEY and CDR2 SMNVEV come from the germline V gene (reference sequence). The CDR3 has 19 residues. The CDR3 here is CASSLIAPLGLAGEYEQYF. The CDR3 DNA reads TGTGCCAGCAGTTTAATTGCCCCTTTAGGACTAGCGGGAGAATACGAGCAGTACTTC.

The chain combines TRBV7-8 with TRBJ1-3; perhaps TRBD1 as D (6 bases). V was cut by 5 bases and J by 2 bases, with 25 bases left in between. There are 19 residues in the CDR3. Germline-derived CDR1 and CDR2 are SGHVS and FQNEAQ. In DNA, the CDR3 is TGTGCCAGCAGCCCGCGAGGGGGGGTAGCAGCGGGGGCTGGAAACACCATATATTTT. Its protein is CASSPRGGVAAGAGNTIYF.

The gene calls are TRBV5-1 and TRBJ2-1, with 7 bases fitting TRBD2. This CDR3 is built from 15 residues. In germline, CDR1 is SGHRS, CDR2 YFSETQ. J gave up 8 bases and V 1 base, and 9 bases lay outside the gene matches. This chain's CDR3 is CASSLFLAEPHEQFF. Written as DNA, the CDR3 is TGCGCCAGCAGCTTGTTCCTAGCGGAGCCCCATGAGCAGTTCTTC.

In DNA, the CDR3 is TGTGCCAGCAGCTTCGACCAGGCCGAGCAGTACTTC. Protein sequence: CASSFDQAEQYF. V usage is TRBV5-4 and J usage is TRBJ2-7; the D is unclear. This CDR3 has 12 amino acids. The germline gives CDR1 SGHNT, CDR2 YYREEE (reference sequence). Trimming shortened V by 2 bases and J by 6 bases, and 9 bases separated the two germline ends.

The chain has TRBV13 and TRBJ1-1, with unresolved D. V was trimmed by 5 bases and J by 0 bases, leaving 19 bases between them. The V gene's germline CDR1 is PRHDT and CDR2 FYEKMQ (reference sequence). The CDR3 length is 17 residues. CDR3 loop: CASSPRKSGRMNTEAFF. The DNA for the CDR3 is TGTGCCAGCAGCCCCCGGAAGAGCGGGCGAATGAACACTGAAGCTTTCTTT.

This clone was seen more than once but under ten times. V gene TRBV9 combines with J gene TRBJ2-3, with D possibly matching TRBD1 (5 bases). The CDR3 covers 15 residues. Trimming shortened V by 0 bases and J by 3 bases, and 11 bases separated the two germline ends. Germline-derived CDR1 and CDR2 are SGDLS and YYNGEE. CDR3 sequence (DNA): TGTGCCAGCAGCGTAGGTTCACAGGTAACAGATACGCAGTATTTT. This translates into CASSVGSQVTDTQYF.

In DNA, the CDR3 is TGTGCCAGCAGCTTATTTGGGGGGTTCTACGAGCAGTACTTC. Its translation is CASSLFGGFYEQYF. V is TRBV11-2 and J is TRBJ2-7; D is possibly TRBD2 (6 bases). The CDR3 length is 14 residues. Trimming took 2 bases from V and 3 from J, leaving 11 bases between them. Per the germline V gene, CDR1 is SGHAT and CDR2 is FQNNGV.

This chain connects TRBV28 to TRBJ2-1, with 11 bases that match TRBD1. V was pared by 3 bases and J by 3 bases, with 4 bases of the junction left unmatched. CDR3 length equals 16 residues. Germline V CDR1 and CDR2: MDHEN, SYDVKM. CDR3 loop: CASSFSGTGGYNEQFF. Here the CDR3 DNA reads TGTGCCAGCAGTTTCTCCGGGACAGGGGGCTACAATGAGCAGTTCTTC.

V gene TRBV7-3 combines with J gene TRBJ2-7, with 13 bases fitting TRBD2. Germline values: CDR1 SGHTA, CDR2 FQGTGA. The ends lost 5 bases at V and 3 bases at J; junction bases unmatched: 10. The CDR3 runs to 17 residues. CDR3 DNA sequence: TGTGCCAGCAGCACGGGACTAGCGGGGCGGTCCCTCTACGAGCAGTACTTC. Its translation: CASSTGLAGRSLYEQYF.

This clone turned up a few times. J is TRBJ1-4 and V is TRBV10-3; TRBD1 matches at 7 bases. From germline, CDR1 is ENHRY and CDR2 SYGVKD. Losses at the gene ends were 6 bases for V and 5 bases for J; bases not matched to a gene: 6. The CDR3 spans 14 residues. In DNA form, the CDR3 reads TGTGCCATCAGGGCGGGACAGCAGAATGAAAAACTGTTTTTT. As protein: CAIRAGQQNEKLFF.

The CDR3 coding sequence is TGTGCCAGCGGCCTGGGGGGGGCTAGCAATCAGCCCCAGCATTTT. It is translated as CASGLGGASNQPQHF. The chain is built from TRBV27 and TRBJ1-5; maybe TRBD1 (6 bases). The germline V gene encodes CDR1 MNHEY and CDR2 SMNVEV (reference sequence). The CDR3 extends over 15 amino acids. Trimming removed 8 bases from V and 0 bases from J, with 14 bases in between.

V and J are TRBV10-3 and TRBJ2-5; TRBD2 agrees at 11 bases. Unmatched junction bases numbered 1, after V lost 10 bases and J lost 3 bases. This CDR3 region has 12 residues. Germline CDR1 and CDR2: ENHRY and SYGVKD. The DNA for the CDR3 is TGTGCCACGGGACTAGCGGAAGAGACCCAGTACTTC. Its translation is CATGLAEETQYF.

The rearrangement joins TRBV13 to TRBJ2-5; 7 nucleotides match TRBD2. The length of the CDR3 is 16 residues. Germline CDR1 and CDR2: PRHDT and FYEKMQ (reference sequence). Trimming at V came to 1 base and at J to 5 bases, leaving 10 bases not matched to a gene. The CDR3 bases are TGTGCCAGCAGCTTAGTACGGGGGGAGGGTCGGGAGACCCAGTACTTC. Residues: CASSLVRGEGRETQYF.

This chain links TRBV11-1 with TRBJ1-3; D may be TRBD1 (6 bases). Trimming took 4 bases from V and 0 from J, leaving 10 bases between them. The CDR3 spans 15 residues. Germline V gene lookup returns CDR1 SGHAT and CDR2 FQDESV (reference sequence). Here the CDR3 DNA reads TGTGCCAGCAGCTCGGACAGAGTCTCTGGAAACACCATATATTTT. Translation: CASSSDRVSGNTIYF.

V gene TRBV11-2 combines with J gene TRBJ1-1; D gene ambiguous. The ends were cut back, 1 base at V and 1 base at J, with 7 bases in the middle. The CDR3 length is 14 residues. Germline V lookup: CDR1 SGHAT, CDR2 FQNNGV. CDR3: CASSLVPGNTEAFF. CDR3 bases: TGTGCCAGCAGCTTAGTCCCGGGGAACACTGAAGCTTTCTTT. The variable domain in full, completed from reference TRBV11-2 and TRBJ1-1, reads EAGVAQSPRYKIIEKRQSVAFWCNPISGHATLYWYQQILGQGPKLLIQFQNNGVVDDSQLPKDRFSAERLKGVDSTLKIQPAKLEDSAVYLCASSLVPGNTEAFFGQGTRLTVV.

This clone has a handful of counts. This chain connects TRBV7-6 to TRBJ2-1, with D possibly matching TRBD2 (5 bases). Looked up from germline, CDR1 is SGHVS and CDR2 is FNYEAQ. This CDR3 has 13 residues. V lost 5 bases, J lost 10 bases, and 15 bases lay in between. The CDR3 coding sequence is TGTGCCAGCAGCCAGTACACTAGGGAAGAGCAGTTCTTC. Translating gives CASSQYTREEQFF.

J is TRBJ1-2 and V is TRBV11-2; D might be TRBD1 (6 bases). Trimming removed 5 bases from V and 0 bases from J, with 10 bases in between. Germline CDR1 reads SGHAT; CDR2 reads FQNNGV. The CDR3 contains 14 residues. The CDR3 nucleotides are TGTGCCAGCAGCCCCAGGGGTCCTAACTATGGCTACACCTTC. Protein: CASSPRGPNYGYTF. The full variable domain, in which reference TRBV11-2 and TRBJ1-2 provide the parts outside the CDR3, is EAGVAQSPRYKIIEKRQSVAFWCNPISGHATLYWYQQILGQGPKLLIQFQNNGVVDDSQLPKDRFSAERLKGVDSTLKIQPAKLEDSAVYLCASSPRGPNYGYTFGSGTRLTVV.

This clone has only a few counts. The chain employs TRBV6-6 and TRBJ1-1, with D unclear. Germline CDR1 and CDR2: MNHNY and SVGAGI (reference sequence). V lost 4 bases, J lost 5 bases, and 8 bases lay in between. The CDR3 contains 12 residues. CDR3 nucleotide sequence: TGTGCCAGCAGTTTGGAGGGAACTGAAGCTTTCTTT. This sequence encodes CASSLEGTEAFF.

In its sample, this clone was seen once. The gene calls are TRBV6-1 and TRBJ2-7; 9 bases line up with TRBD1. The V gene's germline CDR1 is MNHNS and CDR2 SASEGT. J gave up 2 bases and V 6 bases, and 5 bases lay outside the gene matches. This CDR3 comprises 14 residues. CDR3 nucleotide sequence: TGTGCCAGCAGGAGGACAGGGGCCACCTACGAGCAGTACTTC. It translates to CASRRTGATYEQYF.

This rearrangement joins TRBV27 to TRBJ2-7; no definite D call. CDR3 length: 13 amino acids. Per germline, CDR1 MNHEY and CDR2 SMNVEV (reference sequence). V dropped 8 bases and J dropped 4 bases, with 15 bases sitting between them. CDR3 loop: CASAKSADYEQYF. The CDR3 DNA follows: TGTGCCAGCGCCAAGTCGGCGGATTACGAGCAGTACTTC.